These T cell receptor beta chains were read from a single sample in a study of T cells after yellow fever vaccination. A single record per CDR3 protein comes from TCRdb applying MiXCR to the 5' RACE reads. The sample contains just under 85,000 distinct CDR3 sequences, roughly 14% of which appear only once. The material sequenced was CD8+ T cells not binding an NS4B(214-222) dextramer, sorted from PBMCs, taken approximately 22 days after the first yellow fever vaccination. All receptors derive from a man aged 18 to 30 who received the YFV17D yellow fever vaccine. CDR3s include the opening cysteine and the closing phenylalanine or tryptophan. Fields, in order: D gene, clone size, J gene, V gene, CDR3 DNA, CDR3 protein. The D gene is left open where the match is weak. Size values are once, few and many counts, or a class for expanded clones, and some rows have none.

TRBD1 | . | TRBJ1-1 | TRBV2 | TGTGCCAGCAGTGATCCGGACAGGGCGGCTGAAGCTTTCTTT | CASSDPDRAAEAFF
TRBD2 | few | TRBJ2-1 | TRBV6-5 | TGTGCCAGCAGTTACCAACCCCCGGGACTAGCGGGGGGGGTCGATGAGCAGTTCTTC | CASSYQPPGLAGGVDEQFF
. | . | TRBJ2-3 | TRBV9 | TGTGCCAGCAGCCCTCCCGGAGGAGATACGCAGTATTTT | CASSPPGGDTQYF
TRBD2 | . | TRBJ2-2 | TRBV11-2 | TGTGCCAGCACCCTCCTAGCGGGGGGGAACACCGGGGAGCTGTTTTTT | CASTLLAGGNTGELFF
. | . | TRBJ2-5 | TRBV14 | TGTGCCAGCAGCCAAGACCCCCCTGGGGTAGCCATAGTGGAGACCCAGTACTTC | CASSQDPPGVAIVETQYF
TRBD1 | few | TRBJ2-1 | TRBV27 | TGTGCCAGCAGTTTAGTGGGACAGTTCAATGAGCAGTTCTTC | CASSLVGQFNEQFF
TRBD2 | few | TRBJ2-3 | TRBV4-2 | TGTGCCAGCAGCCCGACTAGCGGGGGACCTTTAGGCACAGATACGCAGTATTTT | CASSPTSGGPLGTDTQYF
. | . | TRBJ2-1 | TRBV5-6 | TGTGCCAGCAGCCACGGGAGCTCCTACAATGAGCAGTTCTTC | CASSHGSSYNEQFF
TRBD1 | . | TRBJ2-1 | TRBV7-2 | TGTGCCAGCAGCTTAGCACAGGGGGCGGCCAATGAGCAGTTCTTC | CASSLAQGAANEQFF
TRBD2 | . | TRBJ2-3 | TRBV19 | TGTGCCAGTAGTATAGATCTTGCTGGGCCTAGCGGGGTACTGGACACAGATACGCAGTATTTT | CASSIDLAGPSGVLDTDTQYF
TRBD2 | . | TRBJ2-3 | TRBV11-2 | TGTGCCAGCAGCTTAGATTCGGGGGGGGTCACAGATACGCAGTATTTT | CASSLDSGGVTDTQYF
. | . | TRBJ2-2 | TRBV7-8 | TGTGCCAGCAGCTTACTCGGGGAGCTGTTTTTT | CASSLLGELFF
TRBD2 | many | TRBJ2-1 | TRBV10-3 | TGTGCCATCAGTGCGGGGACTAGCGAGGTCACGGAGCAGTTCTTC | CAISAGTSEVTEQFF
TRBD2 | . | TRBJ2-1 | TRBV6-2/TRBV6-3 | TGTGCCAGCAGTCCTAGCGGGGGGACTTACAATGAGCAGTTCTTC | CASSPSGGTYNEQFF
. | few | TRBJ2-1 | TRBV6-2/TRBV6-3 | TGTGCCGTCGGGGCCGGCTCCTACAATGAGCAGTTCTTC | CAVGAGSYNEQFF
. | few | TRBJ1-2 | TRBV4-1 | TGCGCCAGCAGCCAAGTCGGCAGTCAACCGTATGGCTACACCTTC | CASSQVGSQPYGYTF
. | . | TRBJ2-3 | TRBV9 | TGTGCCAGCAGCGTAGAAGGTAGCGCATACACAGATACGCAGTATTTT | CASSVEGSAYTDTQYF
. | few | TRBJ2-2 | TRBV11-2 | TGTGCCAGCAGCCTCTACACCGGGGAGCTGTTTTTT | CASSLYTGELFF
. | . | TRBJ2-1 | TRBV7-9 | TGTGCCAGCAGCTTTTCTCGTCAGGGTGGCTCCTACAATGAGCAGTTCTTC | CASSFSRQGGSYNEQFF
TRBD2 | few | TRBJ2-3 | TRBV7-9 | TGTGCCAGCAGCCTTCCTAGCGGTCCCGATACGCAGTATTTT | CASSLPSGPDTQYF
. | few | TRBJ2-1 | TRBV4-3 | TGCGCCAGCAGCCCGCGGGCCCGGGATGAGCAGTTCTTC | CASSPRARDEQFF
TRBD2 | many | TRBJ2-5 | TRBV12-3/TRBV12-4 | TGTGCCAGCATGAGGGGACTAGCTAAGGGGACCCAGTACTTC | CASMRGLAKGTQYF
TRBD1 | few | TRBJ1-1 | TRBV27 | TGTGCCAGCAGTGGACAGGGGAACACTGAAGCTTTCTTT | CASSGQGNTEAFF
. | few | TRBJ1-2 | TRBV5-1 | TGCGCCAGCAGCTTGGTTCCTATGGGGGCAGTTACCGAAAAAGGGAACTATGGCTACACCTTC | CASSLVPMGAVTEKGNYGYTF
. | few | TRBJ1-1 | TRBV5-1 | TGCGCCAGCAGCTTGGCTATGACAGGGAACACTGAAGCTTTCTTT | CASSLAMTGNTEAFF
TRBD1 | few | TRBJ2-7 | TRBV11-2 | TGTGCCAGCAGCTTTGGGACAGAAGCCTACGAGCAGTACTTC | CASSFGTEAYEQYF
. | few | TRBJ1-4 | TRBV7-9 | TGTGCCAGCAGCCCCGATGGGAGTGAAAAACTGTTTTTT | CASSPDGSEKLFF
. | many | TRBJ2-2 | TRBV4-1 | TGCGCCAGCAGCCAAGCAGATCTGACCGGGGAGCTGTTTTTT | CASSQADLTGELFF
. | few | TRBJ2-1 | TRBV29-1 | TGCAGCGTTGTCCCGGCCAATGAGCAGTTCTTC | CSVVPANEQFF
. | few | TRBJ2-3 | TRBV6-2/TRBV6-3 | TGTGCCAGCAGTCGCACGGGGGACACAGATACGCAGTATTTT | CASSRTGDTDTQYF
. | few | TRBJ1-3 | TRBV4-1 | TGCGCCAGCAGCCAAGGCCCATCCACCATATATTTT | CASSQGPSTIYF
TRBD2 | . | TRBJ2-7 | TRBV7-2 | TGTGCCAGCAGCTTAGCCCCCAGCGGGGTCTACGAGCAGTACTTC | CASSLAPSGVYEQYF
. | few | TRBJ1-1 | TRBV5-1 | TGCGCCAGCAGCTTGGACGCCAGTCCCGTCGTAGCTTTCTTT | CASSLDASPVVAFF
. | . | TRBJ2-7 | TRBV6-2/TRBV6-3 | TGTGCCAGCAGTTACGGCCGGGCCAGGGAGCAGTACTTC | CASSYGRAREQYF
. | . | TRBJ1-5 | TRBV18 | TGTGCCAGCTCACCACCGGAGTCGGGTCAGCCCCAGCATTTT | CASSPPESGQPQHF
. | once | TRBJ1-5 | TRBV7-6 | TGTGCCAGCAGCTCGGGCCTCTCTCCGGGTCAGCCCCAGCATTTT | CASSSGLSPGQPQHF
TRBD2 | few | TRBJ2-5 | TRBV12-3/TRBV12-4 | TGTGCCAGCAGGGGACTAGCGGGGGAAGAGACCCAGTACTTC | CASRGLAGEETQYF
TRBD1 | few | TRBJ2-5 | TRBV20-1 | TGCAGTGCTACTACACCGACAGGGGGCTTAGAGACCCAGTACTTC | CSATTPTGGLETQYF
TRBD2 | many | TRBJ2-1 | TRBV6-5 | TGTGCCAGCAGTAGCGGGGGGGGTATGTTTGTAAATGAGCAGTTCTTC | CASSSGGGMFVNEQFF
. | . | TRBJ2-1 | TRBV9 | TGTGCCAGCAGCGTAGAGGGGGGGTACTACAATGAGCAGTTCTTC | CASSVEGGYYNEQFF
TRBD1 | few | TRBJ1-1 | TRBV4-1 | TGCGCCAGCAGCAGACAGGGTCTAGGCACTGAAGCTTTCTTT | CASSRQGLGTEAFF
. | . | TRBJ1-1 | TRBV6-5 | TGTGCCAGCAGTTACTCGGCTGGGGAGGGCACTGAAGCTTTCTTT | CASSYSAGEGTEAFF
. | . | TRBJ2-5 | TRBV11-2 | TGTGCCAGCCGAGAGGGGGGTTACGAGACCCAGTACTTC | CASREGGYETQYF
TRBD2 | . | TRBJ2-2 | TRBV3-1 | TGTGCCAGCAGCCAAGATTCTAGCGGGGGTCATACCGGGGAGCTGTTTTTT | CASSQDSSGGHTGELFF
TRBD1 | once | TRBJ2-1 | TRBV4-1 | TGCGCCAGCAGCCCGACAGGGGTCAATGAGCAGTTCTTC | CASSPTGVNEQFF
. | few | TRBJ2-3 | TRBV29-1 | TGCAGCGTCGAACGCCGAGGGAGCACTTCAGATACGCAGTATTTT | CSVERRGSTSDTQYF
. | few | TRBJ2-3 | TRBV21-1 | TGTGCCAGCGACCTGCGGGAGGCTAGCACAGATACGCAGTATTTT | CASDLREASTDTQYF
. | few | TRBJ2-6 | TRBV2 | TGTGCCAGCAGTCCCACCCAGACTGGGGCCAACGTCCTGACTTTC | CASSPTQTGANVLTF
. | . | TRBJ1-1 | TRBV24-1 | TGTGCCACCAGTGACGGATACACTGAAGCTTTCTTT | CATSDGYTEAFF
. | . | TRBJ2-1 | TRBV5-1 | TGCGCCAGCAGCTTGGAGTTGTCAAACAATGAGCAGTTCTTC | CASSLELSNNEQFF
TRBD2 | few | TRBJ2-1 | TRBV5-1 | TGCGCCAGCAGCTTGGGAGGACGGGCTAGCGGGGCCGCAAGAAACAACAATGAGCAGTTCTTC | CASSLGGRASGAARNNNEQFF
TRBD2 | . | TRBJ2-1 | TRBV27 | TGTGCCAGCAGTTTTTCGGGACTAGCGGGGGAGCAGTTCTTC | CASSFSGLAGEQFF
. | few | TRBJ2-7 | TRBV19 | TGTGCCAGTAGTACCGTCCCTTCCGGGGGCTACGAGCAGTACTTC | CASSTVPSGGYEQYF
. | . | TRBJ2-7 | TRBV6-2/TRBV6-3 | TGTGCCAGCAGTTACGACTCGTACGAGCAGTACTTC | CASSYDSYEQYF
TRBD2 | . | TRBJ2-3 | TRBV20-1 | TGCAGTGCTAGGGTGCGGGGGGCCACAGATACGCAGTATTTT | CSARVRGATDTQYF
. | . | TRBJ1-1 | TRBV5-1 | TGCGCCAGCAGCTTGGGGAATGCTGAAGCTTTCTTT | CASSLGNAEAFF
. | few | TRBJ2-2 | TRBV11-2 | TGTGCCAGCAGCTCCTCCGGGGAGCTGTTTTTT | CASSSSGELFF
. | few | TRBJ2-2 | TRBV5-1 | TGCGCCAGCACCGTGGGACAGAACACCGGGGAGCTGTTTTTT | CASTVGQNTGELFF
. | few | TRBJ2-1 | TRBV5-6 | TGTGCCAGCAGCTTGGATCCTGAGCAGTTCTTC | CASSLDPEQFF
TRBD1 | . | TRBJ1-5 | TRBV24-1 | TGTGCCACCAGTGGCCCAGGGGGCGGTCAGCCCCAGCATTTT | CATSGPGGGQPQHF